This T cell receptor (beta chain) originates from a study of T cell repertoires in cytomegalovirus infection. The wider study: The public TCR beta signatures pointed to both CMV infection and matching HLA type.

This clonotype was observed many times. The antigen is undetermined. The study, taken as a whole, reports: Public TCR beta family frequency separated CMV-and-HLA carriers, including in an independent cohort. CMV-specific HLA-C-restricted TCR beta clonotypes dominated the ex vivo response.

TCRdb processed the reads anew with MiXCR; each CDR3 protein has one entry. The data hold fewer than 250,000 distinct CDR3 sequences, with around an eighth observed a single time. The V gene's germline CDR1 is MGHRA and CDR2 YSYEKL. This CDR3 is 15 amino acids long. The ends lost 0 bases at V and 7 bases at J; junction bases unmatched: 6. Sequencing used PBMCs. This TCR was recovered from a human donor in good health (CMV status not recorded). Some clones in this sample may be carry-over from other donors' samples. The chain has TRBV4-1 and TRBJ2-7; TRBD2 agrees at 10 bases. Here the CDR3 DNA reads TGCGCCAGCAGCCAAGATAGGCTAGCGGGAGAGGAGCAGTACTTC. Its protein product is CASSQDRLAGEEQYF.